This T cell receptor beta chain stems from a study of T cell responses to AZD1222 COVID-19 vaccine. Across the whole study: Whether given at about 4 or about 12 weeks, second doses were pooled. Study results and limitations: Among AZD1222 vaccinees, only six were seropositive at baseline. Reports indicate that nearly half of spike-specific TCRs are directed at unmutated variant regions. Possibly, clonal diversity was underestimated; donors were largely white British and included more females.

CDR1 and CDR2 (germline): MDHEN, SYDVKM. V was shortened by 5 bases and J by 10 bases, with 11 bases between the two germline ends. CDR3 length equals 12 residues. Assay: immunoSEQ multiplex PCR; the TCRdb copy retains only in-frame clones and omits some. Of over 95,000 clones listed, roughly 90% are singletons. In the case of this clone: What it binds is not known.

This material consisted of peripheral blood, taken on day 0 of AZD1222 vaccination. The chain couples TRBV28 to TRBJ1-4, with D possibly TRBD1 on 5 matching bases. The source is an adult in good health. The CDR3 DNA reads TGTGCCAGCAGTCTGGGGCTGGGAAAACTGTTTTTT. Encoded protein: CASSLGLGKLFF.